This TCR beta chain appears in the sequencing data of a study of blood T cell repertoires in COVID-19. Generated by immunoSEQ multiplex PCR, the TCRdb table keeps only in-frame clones and is missing some. The sample includes 55,000 to 65,000 clones, about 90% of them seen just once. Germline V gene data show CDR1 as SGHNT and CDR2 as YYREEE (reference sequence). The CDR3 has 16 amino acids. V was pared by 3 bases and J by 3 bases, with 5 bases of the junction left unmatched. The source of this sequence is a man older than 75 in a cohort sampled during active COVID-19. Sequencing was carried out using peripheral blood. The chain employs TRBV5-4 and TRBJ2-7, with TRBD2 identical over 14 bases. The CDR3 sequence: CASSSATSGGGYEQYF. The DNA for the CDR3 is TGTGCCAGCAGCTCCGCGACTAGCGGGGGGGGCTACGAGCAGTACTTC.